Listed below are T cell receptor beta chains from one sample, sequenced in a study of spatial heterogeneity in lung cancer. TCRdb redid the calling of the 5' RACE reads with MiXCR, one entry per CDR3 protein. The table includes under 80,000 distinct CDR3 sequences, approximately 6.3% detected once. Sequencing used PBMCs, obtained at surgery. These receptors all come from a female donor with early-stage non-small cell lung cancer. Each CDR3 is given with its conserved first and last residue.

>TRBV14
CASSQDLLGIQYF
>TRBV5-6
CASSQPGYSGYTF
>TRBV20-1
CSARGPGNQPQHF
>TRBV5-1
CASSFLGTVYNEQFF
>TRBV12-3/TRBV12-4
CASSRTGTEAFF
>TRBV24-1
CATSGSMRVNEQFF
>TRBV5-4
CASSLEGQGNSPLHF
>TRBV12-3/TRBV12-4
CASSPGRFNEKLFF
>TRBV7-9
CASSVARAYGYTF
>TRBV28
CASMWTGSNQPQHF
>TRBV10-1
CASSESTGLTDTQYF
>TRBV30
CAWSTGSNQPQHF
>TRBV7-3
CASSALSSWGETQYF
>TRBV12-3/TRBV12-4
CASSLSDAFF
>TRBV3-1
CASSHRLAGDPETQYF
>TRBV20-1
CSAPPSGTPAGGGYTF
>TRBV4-2
CASKQVATNEKLFF
>TRBV29-1
CSVTWTGTHEQYF
>TRBV5-4
CASSLTASTGELFF
>TRBV20-1
CSATEGRETQYF
>TRBV6-5
CASMGGDSPLHF
>TRBV28
CASRLSGQTYEQYF
>TRBV24-1
CATSDWGYEQYF
>TRBV3-1
CASSRASYNSPLHF
>TRBV24-1
CATRDGQSGGYTF
>TRBV7-3
CASSLALSGGPGNEQFF
>TRBV14
CASSQAGTGGAGYTF
>TRBV7-3
CASSSLGTGGLDTQYF
>TRBV12-3/TRBV12-4
CASNLGGRQPQHF
>TRBV5-1
CASSLESDPITEAFF
>TRBV19
CASSIARNTGELFF
>TRBV29-1
CSAATGGVTEAFF
>TRBV5-5
CASSWDGTSNQPQHF
>TRBV12-3/TRBV12-4
CASSRTSGTTETQYF
>TRBV28
CASSSKRLVDNEQFF
>TRBV9
CASRGGQDTQYF
>TRBV2
CASSGTFEEAFF
>TRBV20-1
CSARQEANYGYTF
>TRBV3-1
CASSQDRDRGEKLFF
>TRBV12-3/TRBV12-4
CASSFGGYGTDTQYF
>TRBV6-5
CASSYGLAGQETQYF
>TRBV2
CASSWTGQEAFF
>TRBV19
CASSIRQGPYEQYF
>TRBV6-1
CASRQLRRNWELRSSYEQYF
>TRBV5-1
CASKAEGQPQHF
>TRBV19
CASSASNQPQHF
>TRBV7-9
CASSLGAGRGPGAEAFF
>TRBV6-6
CASNPDRVYGYTF
>TRBV5-1
CASSLVFAQSTDTQYF
>TRBV19
CASSRGRQETQYF
>TRBV6-5
CASSYLPGTHYGYTF
>TRBV6-5
CASSYGQGITGELFF
>TRBV12-3/TRBV12-4
CASSRPGTGDQYF